This T cell receptor beta chain was captured in a study of control samples from healthy donors and cancer patients. Sequenced by immunoSEQ multiplex PCR; TCRdb stores in-frame clones only, minus some. This table holds some 130,000 clones, 80% to 95% found once. CDR1 and CDR2 (germline): ENHRY, SYGVKD. The CDR3 extends over 13 amino acids. V shed 8 bases, J shed 11 bases, and the junction held 9 bases outside the gene matches. The receptor was derived from a man in his late teens or twenties in good health. Sequencing input: blood. This sequence joins TRBV10-3 and TRBJ1-4, with TRBD1 matching 9 bases. CDR3 in DNA: TGTGCCATCGGGGAACAGGGGGCGGGGAAACTGTTTTTT. Translating it yields CAIGEQGAGKLFF.